This is a list of T cell receptor beta chains from one sample in a study of shared clonotypes between healthy human individuals. The assay was immunoSEQ multiplex PCR, and TCRdb's table has in-frame clones only and misses some. The sample contains a few million clones, 85% to 95% of which appear only once. The source material was naive CD4+ T cells sorted from blood. The source of these receptors is a man aged 18 to 35 in good health. Both conserved end residues are part of each CDR3. The D gene is left open where the match is weak. Size is stated for part of the rows, as once, few or many counts, or as a class when the clone is expanded.

j_gene | v_gene | abundance | d_gene | CDR3nt | CDR3aa
TRBJ2-7 | TRBV4-1 | - | - | TGCGCCAGCAGCCCACCCAGGGGGCAGTACTTC | CASSPPRGQYF
TRBJ2-2 | TRBV5-1 | - | TRBD1 | TGCGCCAGCAGCTTGCAGGGGGCGAACACCGGGGAGCTGTTTTTT | CASSLQGANTGELFF
TRBJ2-7 | TRBV29-1 | - | - | TGCAGCGTTGGGGCCACCTTCTACGAGCAGTACTTC | CSVGATFYEQYF
TRBJ1-1 | TRBV6-4 | - | TRBD1 | TGTGCCAGCAGGGTTTACCGGGACAGGGGAGAAGCTTTCTTT | CASRVYRDRGEAFF
TRBJ2-7 | TRBV30 | - | - | TGTGCCTGGAGTCGTAGGGACGAGCTTGTCGCGCGCTCCTACGAGCAGTACTTC | CAWSRRDELVARSYEQYF
TRBJ1-5 | TRBV12-5 | - | - | TGTGCTAGTGGTTTGTGGGGGGGCGCGGGTCAGCCCCAGCATTTT | CASGLWGGAGQPQHF
TRBJ1-1 | TRBV19 | - | - | TGTGCCAGTAGTATAAAGGGGGGGAACACTGAAGCTTTCTTT | CASSIKGGNTEAFF
TRBJ2-7 | TRBV10-2 | - | - | TGCGCCAGCAGTGAGTACAGGGGGGGATCCTACGAGCAGTACTTC | CASSEYRGGSYEQYF
TRBJ2-1 | TRBV28 | - | TRBD1 | TGTGCCAGCAGGGGGACAGCACGGAATGAGCAGTTCTTC | CASRGTARNEQFF
TRBJ1-1 | TRBV7-2 | - | - | TGTGCCACGAGGGTATCACTCATGAACACTGAAGCTTTCTTT | CATRVSLMNTEAFF
TRBJ2-5 | TRBV7-2 | - | TRBD1 | TGTGCCAGCAGCCAAACAGGGGGAGGATGGGAGACCCAGTACTTC | CASSQTGGGWETQYF
TRBJ2-1 | TRBV7-2 | - | - | TGTGCCAGCAGCTTTCCACAGTGGAATGAGCAGTTCTTC | CASSFPQWNEQFF
TRBJ1-1 | TRBV15 | - | TRBD1 | TGTGCCACCAGCAGATCCTTCACCGGACAGGGCTACCTTGAAGCTTTCTTT | CATSRSFTGQGYLEAFF
TRBJ2-1 | TRBV7-3 | - | - | TGTGCCAGCAGCCCCGAGAGGGCGAGGTACAATGAGCAGTTCTTC | CASSPERARYNEQFF
TRBJ2-7 | TRBV6-1 | - | - | TGTGCCAGCGGTACCCAGGGTCCCTACGAGCAGTACTTC | CASGTQGPYEQYF
TRBJ2-7 | TRBV6-6 | - | - | TGTGCCAGCAGTCGAGGTGCACCAGCCTACGAGCAGTACTTC | CASSRGAPAYEQYF
TRBJ2-5 | TRBV15 | - | - | TGTGCCACCAGCGGGGTGGGGGGACAGAAAAAAGAGACCCAGTACTTC | CATSGVGGQKKETQYF
TRBJ1-6 | TRBV6-5 | - | TRBD1 | TGTGCCAGCAGTTACTCGGCAGGGGGAAGGAATTCACCCCTCCACTTT | CASSYSAGGRNSPLHF
TRBJ2-2 | TRBV7-2 | - | - | TGTGCCAGCAGCTGGCGACCCGGCACCGGGGAGCTGTTTTTT | CASSWRPGTGELFF
TRBJ2-7 | TRBV6-1 | once | - | TGTGCCAGCAACTTCGACACCTCCTACGAGCAGTACTTC | CASNFDTSYEQYF
TRBJ2-5 | TRBV5-8 | - | - | TGTGCCAGCAGCTCTGGGGAGACCCAGTACTTC | CASSSGETQYF
TRBJ1-5 | TRBV6-8 | - | TRBD1 | TGTGCCAGCAGTTCCGACCCGTGGACAGGTGATCAGCCCCAGCATTTT | CASSSDPWTGDQPQHF
TRBJ2-7 | TRBV10-3 | - | TRBD2 | TGTGCCATCAGTGGAGGACTAGCGGGGACCTACGAGCAGTACTTC | CAISGGLAGTYEQYF
TRBJ2-1 | TRBV2 | - | TRBD2 | TGTGCCAGCAGTTCCGGACTAGCGAATGAGCAGTTCTTC | CASSSGLANEQFF
TRBJ2-5 | TRBV29-1 | - | - | TGCAGCGTTGAGACGGGAGTAGAGGGGACCCAGTACTTC | CSVETGVEGTQYF
TRBJ2-2 | TRBV11-2 | - | - | TGTGCCGACAGCAGGGCGAACACCGGGGAGCTGTTTTTT | CADSRANTGELFF
TRBJ2-3 | TRBV7-2 | - | - | TGTGCCAGCACCCGGGACCAATCCATGGATACGCAGTATTTT | CASTRDQSMDTQYF
TRBJ2-2 | TRBV19 | - | TRBD2 | TGTGCCAGTAGTATAGGCCCCGGGACTAGCGGGGGAAACACCGGGGAGCTGTTTTTT | CASSIGPGTSGGNTGELFF
TRBJ2-7 | TRBV7-2 | - | TRBD2 | TGTGCCAGCAGCTTGGGTGTAGCGGGTGGAACCTACGAGCAGTACTTC | CASSLGVAGGTYEQYF
TRBJ1-1 | TRBV18 | - | - | TGTGCCAGCTCACCGGGCACCCAAAACACTGAAGCTTTCTTT | CASSPGTQNTEAFF
TRBJ2-1 | TRBV5-1 | - | TRBD2 | TGCGCCAGCAGCGCACTAGCGGGAGTAGGCTACAATGAGCAGTTCTTC | CASSALAGVGYNEQFF
TRBJ1-2 | TRBV9 | - | - | TGTGCCAGCAGCGTGCAGGCCGCTAACTATGGCTACACCTTC | CASSVQAANYGYTF
TRBJ2-7 | TRBV10-3 | once | - | TGTGCCATCAGTGGCGGGGTCTCCTACGAGCAGTACTTC | CAISGGVSYEQYF
TRBJ2-1 | TRBV5-4 | - | - | TGTGCCAGCAGCTTGACGGGGGACAATGAGCAGTTCTTC | CASSLTGDNEQFF
TRBJ2-7 | TRBV6-5 | - | - | TGTGCCAGCGGGGTCGGACAGACCCCCTACGACGAGCAGTACTTC | CASGVGQTPYDEQYF
TRBJ2-1 | TRBV7-8 | - | - | TGTGCCAGCAGCCAAGGCCTGGCCTCTGAGCAGTTCTTC | CASSQGLASEQFF
TRBJ2-1 | TRBV7-8 | - | - | TGTGCCAGCAGGGTCCGGGACACCTACAATGAGCAGTTCTTC | CASRVRDTYNEQFF
TRBJ2-3 | TRBV9 | - | TRBD2 | TGTGCCAGCAGCGTATTAGCGGGAGGAAGAGATACGCAGTATTTT | CASSVLAGGRDTQYF
TRBJ1-4 | TRBV6-1 | - | - | TGTGCCAGCAGTGCCGACCTATTACAGGGTAATGAAAAACTGTTTTTT | CASSADLLQGNEKLFF
TRBJ1-3 | TRBV9 | - | - | TGTGCCAGCAGCCCAGAGGGTAGCTCTGGAAACACCATATATTTT | CASSPEGSSGNTIYF
TRBJ2-1 | TRBV9 | once | - | TGTGCCAGCAGCGGAGGACAGACCTCCTACAATGAGCAGTTCTTC | CASSGGQTSYNEQFF
TRBJ2-7 | TRBV28 | - | - | TGTGCCAGCAGTTACAGGGCCCACGAGCAGTACTTC | CASSYRAHEQYF
TRBJ2-7 | TRBV4-1 | once | - | TGCGCCAGCAGCCAAGGGGTTAGCGGATTCTCCTACGAGCAGTACTTC | CASSQGVSGFSYEQYF
TRBJ1-2 | TRBV7-9 | few | - | TGTGCCGGGATTAAAAGCCTCTCGGGTGGCTACACCTTC | CAGIKSLSGGYTF
TRBJ1-2 | TRBV7-9 | - | - | TGTGCCAGCAGCTACGAAGGGGGGGCTGGCTACACCTTC | CASSYEGGAGYTF
TRBJ2-2 | TRBV6-6 | - | TRBD1 | TGTGCCAGCAGTTTACAGGGGAGCACCGGGGAGCTGTTTTTT | CASSLQGSTGELFF
TRBJ2-2 | TRBV4-3 | - | - | TGCGCCAGCAGCCAAGAACCCATGGGGGAGCTGTTTTTT | CASSQEPMGELFF
TRBJ1-5 | TRBV28 | - | TRBD1 | TGTGCCAGCCAGGGACAGGGAAAGCTTCAGCCCCAGCATTTT | CASQGQGKLQPQHF
TRBJ2-1 | TRBV19 | - | TRBD2 | TGTGCCACGTCGCCCGGGACTAGCGGGTCCTACAATGAGCAGTTCTTC | CATSPGTSGSYNEQFF
TRBJ1-1 | TRBV20-1 | - | - | TGCAGCGGACAGCTGAACACTGAAGCTTTCTTT | CSGQLNTEAFF
TRBJ2-7 | TRBV11-3 | once | - | TGTGCCAGCAGCCCCGGGGGCGACGAGCAGTACTTC | CASSPGGDEQYF
TRBJ2-3 | TRBV2 | - | TRBD2 | TGTGCCAGCAGTGTCGGGGGGGGCAAGGCAGATACGCAGTATTTT | CASSVGGGKADTQYF
TRBJ1-2 | TRBV7-2 | - | TRBD1 | TGTGCCAGCAGCCCCGGACAGGGCAGCGGCTACACCTTC | CASSPGQGSGYTF
TRBJ1-5 | TRBV19 | - | - | TGTGCCAGTAGTATAGGAGAGGGTGGCAATCAGCCCCAGCATTTT | CASSIGEGGNQPQHF